A single sample gave rise to the 6 T cell receptor beta chains below, sequenced in a study of tumor T cells in aggressive B-cell lymphoma. TCRdb's table, derived via immunoSEQ multiplex PCR, lists solely in-frame clones and lacks some. The sample consists of several hundred clones, about 93% of them appearing once. Sequenced sample: tumor tissue. These receptor sequences come from an adult with diffuse large B cell lymphoma.

This chain uses TRBV5-6 with TRBJ2-7, with D perhaps TRBD1 (6 bases). V lost 5 bases and J 5 bases, leaving 17 bases between the germline ends. The CDR3 totals 14 residues. Germline V lookup: CDR1 SGHDT, CDR2 YYEEEE. The CDR3 nucleotides read TGTGCCAGCAGGAGACCAGGGGAGTGGCACGAGCAGTACTTC. It specifies CASRRPGEWHEQYF.

The V and J genes are TRBV30 and TRBJ1-2; no reliable D call. Germline assignment: CDR1 GTSNPN and CDR2 SVGIG (reference sequence). This CDR3 contains 10 residues. V was cut by 3 bases and J by 7 bases, with 6 bases left in between. The CDR3 protein is CAWRRAGYTF. CDR3 bases: TGTGCCTGGAGGAGAGCTGGCTACACCTTC.

This clone was recorded once. The rearrangement uses TRBV7-9 and TRBJ2-1; 11 bases fit TRBD2. Per the germline V gene, CDR1 is SEHNR and CDR2 is FQNEAQ (reference sequence). CDR3 size: 19 residues. Unmatched junction bases numbered 14, after V lost 4 bases and J lost 3 bases. The CDR3 sequence is CASSSQTLAGGTNYNEQFF. The CDR3 nucleotides are TGTGCCAGCAGCTCCCAAACCCTAGCGGGGGGAACGAACTACAATGAGCAGTTCTTC.

The chain links TRBV18 to TRBJ1-1; D perhaps matches TRBD1 (5 bases). The germline gives CDR1 KGHSH, CDR2 LQKENI. Trimming left V 3 bases short and J 6 bases short, with 11 bases between. The length of the CDR3 is 13 residues. The CDR3 coding sequence is TGTGCCAGCTCACCGACAGCACGGCCTGAAGCTTTCTTT. It specifies CASSPTARPEAFF.

V usage is TRBV6-5 and J usage is TRBJ2-7; TRBD1 might be the D (6 bases). Trimming removed 8 bases at V and 5 bases at J, with 10 bases between. The CDR3 extends over 11 amino acids. Germline CDR1 MNHEY, CDR2 SVGAGI. CDR3: CASAGDNEQYF. In DNA form, the CDR3 reads TGTGCCAGCGCAGGGGACAACGAGCAGTACTTC.

The rearrangement uses TRBV5-6 and TRBJ1-1; D gene ambiguous. Trimming left V 0 bases short and J 4 bases short, with 10 bases between. This CDR3 is 14 amino acids long. Germline values: CDR1 SGHDT, CDR2 YYEEEE. The CDR3 region has the DNA TGTGCCAGCAGCTTGGGGTGGAGAAGCACTGAAGCTTTCTTT. This encodes CASSLGWRSTEAFF.